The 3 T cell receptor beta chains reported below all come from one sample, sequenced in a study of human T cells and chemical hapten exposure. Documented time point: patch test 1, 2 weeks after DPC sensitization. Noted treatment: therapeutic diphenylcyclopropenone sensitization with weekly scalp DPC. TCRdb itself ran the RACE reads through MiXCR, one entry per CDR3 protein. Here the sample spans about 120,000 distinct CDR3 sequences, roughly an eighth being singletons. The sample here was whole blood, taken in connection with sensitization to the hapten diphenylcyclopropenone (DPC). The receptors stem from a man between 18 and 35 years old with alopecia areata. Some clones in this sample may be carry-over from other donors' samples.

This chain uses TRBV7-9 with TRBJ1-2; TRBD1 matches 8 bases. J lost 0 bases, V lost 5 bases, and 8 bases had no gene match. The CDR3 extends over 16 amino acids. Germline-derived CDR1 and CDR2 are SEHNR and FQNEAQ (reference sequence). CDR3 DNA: TGTGCCAGCAGCCAACCGGGACAGGTTCCTAACTATGGCTACACCTTC. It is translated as CASSQPGQVPNYGYTF.

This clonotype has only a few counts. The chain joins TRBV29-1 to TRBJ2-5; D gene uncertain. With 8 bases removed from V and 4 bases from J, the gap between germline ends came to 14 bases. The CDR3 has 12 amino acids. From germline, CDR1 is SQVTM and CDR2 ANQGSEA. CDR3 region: CSLKGQGETQYF. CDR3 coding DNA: TGCAGCCTTAAAGGGCAAGGAGAGACCCAGTACTTC.

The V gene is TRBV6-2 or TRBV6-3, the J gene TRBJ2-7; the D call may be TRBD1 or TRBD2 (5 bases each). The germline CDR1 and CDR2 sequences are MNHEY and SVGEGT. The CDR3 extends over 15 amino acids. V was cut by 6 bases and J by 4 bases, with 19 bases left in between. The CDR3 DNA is TGTGCCAGCAGAACCGCCCCGTGGGGACCTTACGAGCAGTACGTC. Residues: CASRTAPWGPYEQYV.